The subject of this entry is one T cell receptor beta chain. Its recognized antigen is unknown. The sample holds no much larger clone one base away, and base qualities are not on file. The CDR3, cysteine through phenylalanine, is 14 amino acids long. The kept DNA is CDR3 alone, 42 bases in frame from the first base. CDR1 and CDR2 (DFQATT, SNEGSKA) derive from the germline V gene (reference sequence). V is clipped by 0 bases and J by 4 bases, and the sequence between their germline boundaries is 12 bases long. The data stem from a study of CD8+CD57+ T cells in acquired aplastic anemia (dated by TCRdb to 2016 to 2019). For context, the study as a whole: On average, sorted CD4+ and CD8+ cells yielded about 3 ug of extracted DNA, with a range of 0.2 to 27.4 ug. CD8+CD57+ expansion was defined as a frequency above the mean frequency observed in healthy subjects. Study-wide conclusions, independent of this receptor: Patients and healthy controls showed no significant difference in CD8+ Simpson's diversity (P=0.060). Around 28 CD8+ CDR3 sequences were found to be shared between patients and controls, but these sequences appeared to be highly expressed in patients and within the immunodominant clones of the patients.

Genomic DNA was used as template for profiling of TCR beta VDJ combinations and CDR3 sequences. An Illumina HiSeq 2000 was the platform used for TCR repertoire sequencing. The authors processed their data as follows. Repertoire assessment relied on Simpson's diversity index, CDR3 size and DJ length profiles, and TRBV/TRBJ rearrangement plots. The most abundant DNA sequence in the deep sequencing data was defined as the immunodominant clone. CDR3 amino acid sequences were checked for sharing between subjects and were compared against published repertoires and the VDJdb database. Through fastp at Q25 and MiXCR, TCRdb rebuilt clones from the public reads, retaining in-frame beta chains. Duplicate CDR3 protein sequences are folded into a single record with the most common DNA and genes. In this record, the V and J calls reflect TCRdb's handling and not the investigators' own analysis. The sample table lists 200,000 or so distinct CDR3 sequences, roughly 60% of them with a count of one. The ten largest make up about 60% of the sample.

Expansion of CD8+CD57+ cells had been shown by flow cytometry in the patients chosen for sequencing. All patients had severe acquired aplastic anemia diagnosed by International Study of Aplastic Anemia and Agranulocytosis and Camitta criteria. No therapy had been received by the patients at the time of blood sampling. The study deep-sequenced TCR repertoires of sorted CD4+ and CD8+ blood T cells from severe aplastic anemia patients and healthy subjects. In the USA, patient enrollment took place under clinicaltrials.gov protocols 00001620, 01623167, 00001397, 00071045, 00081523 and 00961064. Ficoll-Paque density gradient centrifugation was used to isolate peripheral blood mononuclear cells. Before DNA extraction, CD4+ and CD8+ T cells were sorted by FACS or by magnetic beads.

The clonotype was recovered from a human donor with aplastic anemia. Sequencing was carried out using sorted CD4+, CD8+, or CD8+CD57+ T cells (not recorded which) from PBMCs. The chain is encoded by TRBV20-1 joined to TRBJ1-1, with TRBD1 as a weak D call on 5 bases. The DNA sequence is TGCAGTGCTAGAGATCGGCATGGGGGCACTGAAGCTTTCTTT. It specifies CSARDRHGGTEAFF.